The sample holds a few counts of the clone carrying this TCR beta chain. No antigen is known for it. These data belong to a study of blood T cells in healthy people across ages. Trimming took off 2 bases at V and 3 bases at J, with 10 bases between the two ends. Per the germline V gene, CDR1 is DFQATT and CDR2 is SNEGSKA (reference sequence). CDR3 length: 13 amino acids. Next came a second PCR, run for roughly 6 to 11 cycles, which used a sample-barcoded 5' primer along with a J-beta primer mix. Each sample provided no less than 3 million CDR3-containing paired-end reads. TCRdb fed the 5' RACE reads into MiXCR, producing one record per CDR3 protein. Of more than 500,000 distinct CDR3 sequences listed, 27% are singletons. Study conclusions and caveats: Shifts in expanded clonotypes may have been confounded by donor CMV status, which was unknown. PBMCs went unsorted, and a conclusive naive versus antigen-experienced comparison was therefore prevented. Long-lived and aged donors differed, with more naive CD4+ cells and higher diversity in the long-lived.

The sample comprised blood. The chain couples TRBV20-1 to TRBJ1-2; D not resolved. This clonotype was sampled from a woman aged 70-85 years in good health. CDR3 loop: CSARPDGDYGYTF. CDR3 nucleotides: TGCAGTGCTAGACCGGACGGGGACTATGGCTACACCTTC.